The next 17 T cell receptor beta chains were all read from a single sample in a study of T cells in localized non-small cell lung cancer. Sequencing used immunoSEQ multiplex PCR; TCRdb keeps in-frame clones, though not all of them. The sample gives 35,000 to 45,000 clones, around 79% of which show up once; 30% to 35% is in the top ten. Sequencing was performed on PBMCs, taken before any cancer treatment. The receptors come from a woman aged 40 to 75 with stage II squamous cell lung carcinoma.

V and J are TRBV27 and TRBJ2-7; TRBD1 agrees at 8 bases. With V trimmed by 5 bases and J by 5 bases, 8 bases remained unmatched. Germline CDR1 is MNHEY and CDR2 is SMNVEV (reference sequence). This CDR3 has 14 residues. The chain's CDR3 is CASSVTDRADEQYF. The CDR3 DNA follows: TGTGCCAGCAGTGTGACGGACAGGGCAGACGAGCAGTACTTC.

The CDR3 DNA sequence: TGCGCCAGCAGCCAAGTTGACTCGACGGATGAGCAGTTCTTC. This encodes CASSQVDSTDEQFF. The chain is built from TRBV4-1 and TRBJ2-1; D uncertain. The CDR3 spans 14 residues. V was pared by 1 base and J by 8 bases, with 12 bases between. Germline lookup yields CDR1 MGHRA and CDR2 YSYEKL.

The rearrangement uses TRBV5-1 and TRBJ1-1, with a tentative D call TRBD1 (6 bases). CDR1 is SGHRS and CDR2 is YFSETQ in the germline V gene. V was cut by 5 bases and J by 1 base, with 12 bases left in between. The CDR3 is made up of 14 amino acids. This chain's CDR3 is CASSGGWGNTEAFF. CDR3 sequence (DNA): TGCGCCAGCAGTGGGGGCTGGGGGAACACTGAAGCTTTCTTT.

V is TRBV6-5 and J is TRBJ2-5, with D uncertain. Germline V lookup: CDR1 MNHEY, CDR2 SVGAGI. CDR3 length: 15 residues. V was trimmed by 3 bases and J by 1 base, leaving 12 bases between them. CDR3 sequence (DNA): TGTGCCAGCAGTTATCGCGGCAGGTTCCAAGAGACCCAGTACTTC. It encodes CASSYRGRFQETQYF.

The rearrangement uses TRBV5-6 and TRBJ2-6, with 8 bases that match TRBD2. The CDR3 loop spans 18 amino acids. The V gene's germline CDR1 is SGHDT and CDR2 YYEEEE. J lost 2 bases, V lost 0 bases, and 7 bases had no gene match. The CDR3 spells CASSLVRGGHPGANVLTF. In DNA, the CDR3 is TGTGCCAGCAGCTTGGTCCGGGGGGGGCACCCTGGGGCCAACGTCCTGACTTTC.

The chain recombines TRBV5-1 with TRBJ1-2; D is possibly TRBD1 (5 bases). This CDR3 contains 12 residues. Trimming left V 2 bases short and J 8 bases short, with 10 bases between. CDR1 and CDR2 (germline): SGHRS, YFSETQ. The CDR3, as DNA: TGCGCCAGCAGCTTAGACAGAGGAGGCTACACCTTC. It translates to CASSLDRGGYTF. The full variable domain, with the rest looked up from reference TRBV5-1 and TRBJ1-2, is KAGVTQTPRYLIKTRGQQVTLSCSPISGHRSVSWYQQTPGQGLQFLFEYFSETQRNKGNFPGRFSGRQFSNSRSEMNVSTLELGDSALYLCASSLDRGGYTFGSGTRLTVV.

This rearrangement joins TRBV7-9 to TRBJ1-5, with TRBD1 as a possible D gene (6 bases). With 6 bases removed from V and 2 bases from J, the gap between germline ends came to 11 bases. Germline V gene data show CDR1 as SEHNR and CDR2 as FQNEAQ (reference sequence). The CDR3 runs to 14 residues. In DNA form, the CDR3 reads TGTGCCAGCAGTTTGGACAGTGGCAATCAGCCCCAGCATTTT. Translating gives CASSLDSGNQPQHF.

This chain connects TRBV5-5 to TRBJ2-5; maybe TRBD2 (6 bases). Trimming removed 0 bases from V and 2 bases from J, with 14 bases in between. The CDR3 runs to 16 residues. Per germline, CDR1 SGHKS and CDR2 YYEKEE (reference sequence). The CDR3: CASSLAGGPEQETQYF. The CDR3 coding sequence is TGTGCCAGCAGCTTGGCAGGAGGGCCAGAGCAAGAGACCCAGTACTTC. Full variable domain (rest looked up from reference TRBV5-5 and TRBJ2-5): DAGVTQSPTHLIKTRGQQVTLRCSPISGHKSVSWYQQVLGQGPQFIFQYYEKEERGRGNFPDRFSARQFPNYSSELNVNALLLGDSALYLCASSLAGGPEQETQYFGPGTRLLVL.

The sample holds one count of this clone. The chain carries TRBV5-1 and TRBJ1-1, with D possibly matching TRBD1 (5 bases). The CDR3 spans 13 residues. Trimming left V 7 bases short and J 0 bases short, with 10 bases between. CDR1 is SGHRS, CDR2 YFSETQ, per germline. DNA for the CDR3: TGCGCCAGCCAGACAGATATGAACACTGAAGCTTTCTTT. This gives the protein CASQTDMNTEAFF.

The chain uses TRBV5-4 and TRBJ2-2, with 10 bases aligning to TRBD1. The CDR3 sequence is 16 residues long. Trimming at V came to 4 bases and at J to 2 bases, leaving 5 bases not matched to a gene. Germline V gene data show CDR1 as SGHNT and CDR2 as YYREEE (reference sequence). The CDR3 DNA reads TGTGCCAGCAGCCCAGGGACAGGGGCAAACACCGGGGAGCTGTTTTTT. Translated: CASSPGTGANTGELFF.

The chain uses TRBV11-2 and TRBJ2-3; D is unresolved. Trimming removed 3 bases from V and 2 bases from J, with 6 bases in between. Germline CDR1 SGHAT, CDR2 FQNNGV. There are 13 residues in the CDR3. This CDR3 is CASSFRVTDTQYF. The DNA of the CDR3 is TGTGCCAGCAGCTTTAGGGTCACAGATACGCAGTATTTT.

In DNA form, the CDR3 reads TGCGCCAGCAGCCAACCTTTAGGGACCGGGGAGCTGTTTTTT. Translating it yields CASSQPLGTGELFF. This rearrangement joins TRBV4-1 to TRBJ2-2; no clear D gene. The V end lost 2 bases, the J end lost 5 bases, and 9 bases lay between the germline ends. The CDR3 loop spans 14 amino acids. Germline assignment: CDR1 MGHRA and CDR2 YSYEKL.

The genes are TRBV9 and TRBJ2-1; weak D call: TRBD1 (6 bases). Germline V gene lookup returns CDR1 SGDLS and CDR2 YYNGEE. CDR3 length equals 14 residues. V shed 2 bases and J shed 8 bases, with 14 bases lying between them. The CDR3 coding sequence is TGTGCCAGCAGCGTCCAGGACAGACTCCATGAGCAGTTCTTC. Translated, it gives CASSVQDRLHEQFF. Supplemented by reference TRBV9 and TRBJ2-1, the full variable domain reads DSGVTQTPKHLITATGQRVTLRCSPRSGDLSVYWYQQSLDQGLQFLIQYYNGEERAKGNILERFSAQQFPDLHSELNLSSLELGDSALYFCASSVQDRLHEQFFGPGTRLTVL.

The chain carries TRBV11-2 and TRBJ1-1; D gene uncertain. Germline CDR1 SGHAT, CDR2 FQNNGV. The V and J ends lost 0 bases and 1 base respectively, with 3 bases between them. The CDR3 covers 13 residues. The CDR3 DNA sequence: TGTGCCAGCAGCTTAGAAGCGAACACTGAAGCTTTCTTT. Its translation is CASSLEANTEAFF.

This chain links TRBV9 with TRBJ2-1, with unresolved D. The CDR3 runs to 15 residues. Germline V CDR1 and CDR2: SGDLS, YYNGEE. V lost 0 bases and J 3 bases, leaving 10 bases between the germline ends. CDR3 sequence: CASSVAGSNYNEQFF. CDR3 DNA: TGTGCCAGCAGCGTAGCCGGCTCCAACTACAATGAGCAGTTCTTC.

This chain joins TRBV20-1 and TRBJ2-3; 8 positions match TRBD1. This CDR3 is 11 amino acids long. J gave up 8 bases and V 6 bases, and 4 bases lay outside the gene matches. Germline V gene lookup returns CDR1 DFQATT and CDR2 SNEGSKA (reference sequence). Written as DNA, the CDR3 is TGCAGTGCGACACAGGGGGGTACGCAGTATTTT. This gives the protein CSATQGGTQYF.

V and J are TRBV5-6 and TRBJ2-2; D is uncertain. Trimming removed 1 base at V and 4 bases at J, with 11 bases between. The CDR3 contains 15 residues. Per the germline V gene, CDR1 is SGHDT and CDR2 is YYEEEE. The CDR3 sequence: CASSLWTRGTGELFF. The CDR3 DNA reads as TGTGCCAGCAGCTTGTGGACCCGAGGCACCGGGGAGCTGTTTTTT.